This note documents a single T cell receptor (beta chain) sequence. The data are from a study of patients and donors after allogeneic stem cell transplantation. MiXCR, run by TCRdb on the RT-PCR reads, gives a single entry per CDR3 protein. This sample yields some 960,000 distinct CDR3 sequences, of which roughly 18% are seen a single time; roughly 6% belongs to the top ten. This CDR3 contains 19 residues. Germline loops: CDR1 LGHNA, CDR2 YNFKEQ. Trimming cost V 1 base and J 1 base; bases outside gene matches: 10. The V call is TRBV4-2, the J call TRBJ2-3, with TRBD2 matching over 11 bases. The receptor was derived from a human donor who was either an allogeneic HSCT recipient or a stem cell or donor lymphocyte infusion donor (not recorded which). It is not recorded whose cells these are; they may come from a transplant donor. The source material was blood, either unsorted or a sorted T cell fraction (not recorded which). The CDR3 sequence: CASSQGPLAGGGGTDTQYF. In nucleotides, the CDR3 is TGTGCCAGCAGCCAAGGTCCCCTAGCGGGAGGCGGCGGCACAGATACGCAGTATTTT.